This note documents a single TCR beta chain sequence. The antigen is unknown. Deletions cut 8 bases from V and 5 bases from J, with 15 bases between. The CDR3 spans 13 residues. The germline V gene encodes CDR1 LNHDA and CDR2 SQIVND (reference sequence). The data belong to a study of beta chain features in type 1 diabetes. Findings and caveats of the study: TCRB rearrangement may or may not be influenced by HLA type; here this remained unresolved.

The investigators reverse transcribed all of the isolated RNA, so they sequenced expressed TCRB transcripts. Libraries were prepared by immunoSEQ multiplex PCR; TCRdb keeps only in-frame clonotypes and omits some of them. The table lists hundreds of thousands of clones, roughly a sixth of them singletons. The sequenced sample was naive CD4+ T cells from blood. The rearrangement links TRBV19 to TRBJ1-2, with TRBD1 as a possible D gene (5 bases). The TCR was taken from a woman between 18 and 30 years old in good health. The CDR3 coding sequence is TGTGCCAGTCGTCAGGGTTTCGGGTATGGCTACACCTTC. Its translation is CASRQGFGYGYTF.